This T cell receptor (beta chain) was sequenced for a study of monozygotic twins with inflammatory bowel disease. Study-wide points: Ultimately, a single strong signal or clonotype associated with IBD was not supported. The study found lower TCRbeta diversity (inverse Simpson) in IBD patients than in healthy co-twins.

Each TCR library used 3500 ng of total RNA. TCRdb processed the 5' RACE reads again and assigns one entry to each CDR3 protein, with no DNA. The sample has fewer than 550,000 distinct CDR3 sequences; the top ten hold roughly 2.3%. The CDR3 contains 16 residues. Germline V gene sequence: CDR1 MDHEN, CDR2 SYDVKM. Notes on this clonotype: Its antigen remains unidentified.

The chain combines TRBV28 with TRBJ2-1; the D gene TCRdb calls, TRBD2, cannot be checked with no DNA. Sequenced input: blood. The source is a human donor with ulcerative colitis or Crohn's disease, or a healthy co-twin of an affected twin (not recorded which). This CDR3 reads CASSRLAGDPYNEQFF.